This is a list of T cell receptor beta chains from one sample in a study of identical twins. TCRdb recomputed calls from the 5' RACE reads with MiXCR, one row per CDR3 protein. This sample has approximately 500,000 distinct CDR3 sequences, with approximately 25% found just once. These records were also assigned to another study, of T cells expressing NK-cell markers.

Sequencing was performed on CD4+ T cells sorted from blood. The receptors originated from a woman aged 18-29 years in good health. The CDR3 runs from the conserved cysteine through the conserved F or W. Each record gives: J gene, clone size, V gene, D gene, CDR3 protein, CDR3 DNA. D genes are given only for firm matches. Part of the rows lack a size; the others show once, few, many or a class for expanded clones.

TRBJ2-1	.	TRBV5-4	TRBD2	CASSRTSGIGNEQFF	TGTGCCAGCAGCCGGACTAGCGGGATTGGCAATGAGCAGTTCTTC
TRBJ2-3	.	TRBV10-3	.	CAISTGSSTDTQYF	TGTGCCATCTCTACTGGCAGTAGCACAGATACGCAGTATTTT
TRBJ1-6	.	TRBV6-2/TRBV6-3	.	CASSYWAETHPHF	TGTGCCAGCAGTTACTGGGCGGAGACGCATCCCCACTTT
TRBJ1-5	many	TRBV6-1	TRBD1	CASRRQGNQPQHF	TGTGCCAGCAGACGACAGGGGAATCAGCCCCAGCATTTT
TRBJ2-1	.	TRBV7-6	.	CASSPPGDYNEQFF	TGTGCCAGCAGCCCCCCGGGTGACTACAATGAGCAGTTCTTC
TRBJ1-2	few	TRBV2	TRBD1	CASGRQGYYGYTF	TGTGCCAGCGGCAGACAGGGGTACTATGGCTACACCTTC
TRBJ2-1	few	TRBV20-1	TRBD1	CSARADRGEQFF	TGCAGTGCTAGAGCGGACAGGGGTGAGCAGTTCTTC
TRBJ1-4	few	TRBV15	.	CATSRVARSNEKLFF	TGTGCCACCAGCAGAGTTGCCAGGTCTAATGAAAAACTGTTTTTT
TRBJ2-5	few	TRBV12-3/TRBV12-4	TRBD1	CASSRGGDRGETQYF	TGTGCCAGCAGCCGAGGGGGGGACAGGGGAGAGACCCAGTACTTC
TRBJ2-5	few	TRBV7-2	.	CASSSQIGETQYF	TGTGCCAGCAGCTCCCAAATAGGGGAGACCCAGTACTTC
TRBJ2-5	few	TRBV6-1	.	CASSASDETQYF	TGTGCCAGCAGTGCCTCTGACGAGACCCAGTACTTC
TRBJ2-7	.	TRBV7-9	TRBD1	CASSLGTGIYEQYF	TGTGCCAGCAGCTTGGGGACAGGGATATACGAGCAGTACTTC
TRBJ2-1	few	TRBV20-1	TRBD2	CSARVSGRVNNEQFF	TGCAGTGCCAGAGTTAGCGGGAGGGTGAACAATGAGCAGTTCTTC
TRBJ1-2	.	TRBV12-3/TRBV12-4	.	CASSLRQEGGGYTF	TGTGCCAGCAGTTTACGGCAGGAGGGGGGTGGCTACACCTTC
TRBJ2-3	few	TRBV20-1	.	CSAGRRSSDTQYF	TGCAGTGCTGGACGTCGGTCCTCCGATACGCAGTATTTT
TRBJ2-7	few	TRBV10-3	.	CAIKATDEQYF	TGTGCCATCAAGGCTACTGACGAGCAGTACTTC
TRBJ2-5	few	TRBV20-1	TRBD1	CSARQGARETQYF	TGCAGTGCTAGACAGGGGGCACGAGAGACCCAGTACTTC
TRBJ2-2	few	TRBV20-1	.	CSAPRRRDLGSGGELFF	TGCAGTGCCCCCCGCCGTCGGGACCTCGGGTCGGGCGGGGAGCTGTTTTTT
TRBJ2-3	.	TRBV2	.	CASTLDPRQTQYF	TGTGCCAGCACACTAGATCCACGGCAAACGCAGTATTTT
TRBJ2-7	few	TRBV15	TRBD1	CATRRGRSYEQYF	TGTGCCACCCGAAGGGGGCGATCCTACGAGCAGTACTTC
TRBJ2-3	few	TRBV20-1	.	CSAHRPGLSTDTQYF	TGCAGTGCCCACCGTCCAGGATTGAGCACAGATACGCAGTATTTT
TRBJ2-7	.	TRBV10-3	.	CATGRGDPYEQYF	TGTGCTACCGGCAGGGGGGACCCGTACGAGCAGTACTTC
TRBJ2-1	.	TRBV20-1	.	CSASLGLYNEQFF	TGCAGTGCTAGTCTGGGACTCTACAATGAGCAGTTCTTC
TRBJ1-1	.	TRBV6-5	.	CASSYSRFARVNTEAFF	TGTGCCAGCAGTTACTCGAGGTTCGCCAGGGTGAACACTGAAGCTTTCTTT
TRBJ2-1	many	TRBV5-1	.	CASSPGLAYNEQFF	TGCGCCAGCAGCCCAGGACTGGCCTACAATGAGCAGTTCTTC
TRBJ1-2	few	TRBV12-3/TRBV12-4	.	CASSLAGTNYGYTF	TGTGCCAGCAGTTTAGCGGGGACTAACTATGGCTACACCTTC
TRBJ2-1	.	TRBV24-1	.	CATSRSGDNEQFF	TGTGCCACCAGTCGGAGTGGGGACAATGAGCAGTTCTTC
TRBJ2-7	once	TRBV21-1	.	CASIPDSSYEQYF	TGTGCCAGCATTCCAGACAGCTCCTACGAGCAGTACTTC
TRBJ2-1	once	TRBV3-1	.	CASSQSDEQFF	TGTGCCAGCAGCCAATCAGATGAGCAGTTCTTC
TRBJ2-2	.	TRBV10-2	.	CASSEGQRLNTGELFF	TGCGCCAGCAGTGAGGGACAGCGGTTAAACACCGGGGAGCTGTTTTTT
TRBJ2-5	few	TRBV15	.	CATSRTGTEETQYF	TGTGCCACCAGCAGAACCGGGACGGAAGAGACCCAGTACTTC
TRBJ1-3	.	TRBV5-6	.	CASSSAGSGNTIYF	TGTGCCAGCAGCTCCGCAGGCTCTGGAAACACCATATATTTT
TRBJ1-1	few	TRBV20-1	.	CSARAGRLRNTEAFF	TGCAGTGCTAGAGCGGGGAGGTTGCGGAACACTGAAGCTTTCTTT
TRBJ2-5	few	TRBV28	.	CASSRRLPMLAKETQYF	TGTGCCAGCAGCCGACGTCTACCCATGTTGGCAAAAGAGACCCAGTACTTC
TRBJ2-1	.	TRBV5-1	TRBD2	CASRLAGGPDNEQFF	TGCGCCAGTCGACTAGCGGGAGGGCCTGACAATGAGCAGTTCTTC
TRBJ2-5	few	TRBV12-3/TRBV12-4	TRBD2	CASSLGTSGDPRYF	TGTGCCAGCAGCCTTGGGACTAGCGGGGACCCTCGGTACTTC
TRBJ2-7	.	TRBV2	TRBD1	CASIPGTGIRTYEQYF	TGTGCCAGCATACCCGGGACAGGAATAAGAACCTACGAGCAGTACTTC
TRBJ2-2	many	TRBV5-1	.	CASSRGTTNTGELFF	TGCGCCAGCAGCCGGGGGACCACGAACACCGGGGAGCTGTTTTTT
TRBJ2-7	.	TRBV6-1	.	CASRKGGPSYEQYF	TGTGCCAGCAGGAAGGGGGGGCCCTCCTACGAGCAGTACTTC
TRBJ2-1	.	TRBV6-2/TRBV6-3	TRBD2	CASRPRRLAGPSSYNEQFF	TGTGCCAGCAGGCCTAGGAGACTAGCGGGCCCGAGCTCCTACAATGAGCAGTTCTTC
TRBJ2-7	few	TRBV7-8	.	CASSSITGGYEQYF	TGTGCCAGCAGTTCTATTACAGGCGGCTACGAGCAGTACTTC
TRBJ2-5	few	TRBV19	TRBD1	CASSVTGGVQETQYF	TGTGCCAGTAGTGTAACAGGGGGCGTCCAGGAGACCCAGTACTTC
TRBJ2-3	.	TRBV7-2	TRBD1	CASSTRTGGTDTQYF	TGTGCCAGCAGTACCCGGACAGGGGGCACAGATACGCAGTATTTT